This entry lists 18 T cell receptor beta chains sequenced from one sample in a study of CD8+ T cells in alopecia areata. Stated treatment: oral pan-JAK inhibitor, 5-10 mg twice daily. The authors extracted RNA and reverse transcribed it into cDNA as the sequencing template. Profiling relied on immunoSEQ multiplex PCR, and the TCRdb table lists in-frame clones only, not all of them. The sample lists some 110,000 clones, less than 75% occurring once. The sample was CD8+ T cells sorted from blood, taken at week 24, from a patient treated with tofacitinib. The receptors were gathered from a human donor with alopecia areata.

This clone was detected only a few times. This CDR3 is CASSSQGYDDYGYTF. The DNA for the CDR3 is TGTGCCAGCAGCTCACAGGGTTATGACGACTATGGCTACACCTTC. This chain connects TRBV7-9 to TRBJ1-2, with a weak D call TRBD1 (6 bases). CDR1 is SEHNR and CDR2 is FQNEAQ in the germline V gene (reference sequence). CDR3 size: 15 residues. The V and J ends lost 4 bases and 3 bases respectively, with 15 bases between them.

The V call is TRBV4-3, the J call TRBJ1-6, with unresolved D. The germline V and J ends were trimmed by 1 base and 8 bases, with 12 bases remaining between them. The CDR3 consists of 15 residues. Germline V gene data show CDR1 as LGHNA and CDR2 as YSLEER. The CDR3 sequence is CASSQAEGMDSPLHF. The CDR3 nucleotides are TGCGCCAGCAGCCAAGCGGAGGGTATGGATTCACCCCTCCACTTT.

The chain carries TRBV14 and TRBJ2-7; TRBD2 aligns across 7 bases. J lost 6 bases, V lost 2 bases, and 10 bases had no gene match. The CDR3 totals 15 residues. In germline, CDR1 is SGHDN, CDR2 FVKESK. The chain's CDR3 is CASSQPRGGGGEQYF. The CDR3 nucleotides are TGTGCCAGCAGCCAACCCCGGGGCGGGGGTGGCGAGCAGTACTTC.

The J gene is TRBJ1-2, the V gene TRBV9, with a possible D match to TRBD1 (5 bases). V was clipped by 3 bases and J by 7 bases, with 19 bases between them. This CDR3 region has 15 residues. CDR1 and CDR2 from the germline V gene are SGDLS and YYNGEE. The CDR3 sequence: CASSAPGGGWRGYTF. The CDR3 DNA follows: TGTGCCAGCAGCGCCCCCGGGGGGGGGTGGCGTGGCTACACCTTC.

This clone was observed once. The chain recombines TRBV5-1 with TRBJ1-1, with 8 positions matching TRBD1. V was pared by 2 bases and J by 7 bases, with 7 bases of the junction left unmatched. Germline CDR1 is SGHRS and CDR2 is YFSETQ. The CDR3 length is 14 residues. CDR3 sequence (DNA): TGCGCCAGCAGCTTTGGACAGGGCCCCTTTGAAGCTTTCTTT. Residues: CASSFGQGPFEAFF. Full variable domain (missing parts from reference TRBV5-1 and TRBJ1-1): KAGVTQTPRYLIKTRGQQVTLSCSPISGHRSVSWYQQTPGQGLQFLFEYFSETQRNKGNFPGRFSGRQFSNSRSEMNVSTLELGDSALYLCASSFGQGPFEAFFGQGTRLTVV.

This clone was counted a single time. The chain couples TRBV6-5 to TRBJ2-5, with unresolved D. Between the trimmed V and J ends, which lost 0 bases and 8 bases, there was a span of 13 bases. The CDR3 loop spans 14 amino acids. From germline, CDR1 is MNHEY and CDR2 SVGAGI. CDR3: CASSYSGNSVTQYF. DNA for the CDR3: TGTGCCAGCAGTTACTCAGGGAACTCTGTAACCCAGTACTTC.

Written as DNA, the CDR3 is TGTGCCACCAGCAGCCACACCGCCTACGAGCAGTACTTC. It translates to CATSSHTAYEQYF. This rearrangement joins TRBV15 to TRBJ2-7, with unresolved D. Germline values: CDR1 LNHNV, CDR2 YYDKDF (reference sequence). This CDR3 is 13 amino acids long. V lost 3 bases to trimming and J lost 2 bases, with 8 bases between them.

This chain connects TRBV7-6 to TRBJ2-1; perhaps TRBD1 as D (5 bases). V was cut by 2 bases and J by 0 bases, with 8 bases left in between. The CDR3 is 15 amino acids. CDR1 is SGHVS, CDR2 FNYEAQ, per germline. The CDR3 nucleotides read TGTGCCAGCAGCTTAAGGACAAGCTCCTACAATGAGCAGTTCTTC. Translation gives CASSLRTSSYNEQFF.

The chain is built from TRBV27 and TRBJ2-2; D is unclear. The CDR3 has 13 amino acids. The germline CDR1 and CDR2 sequences are MNHEY and SMNVEV (reference sequence). Trimming took 0 bases from V and 4 from J, leaving 3 bases between them. The CDR3 sequence: CASSLSVTGELFF. CDR3 DNA: TGTGCCAGCAGTTTATCGGTCACCGGGGAGCTGTTTTTT.

This clone showed up just a few times. CDR3 coding DNA: TGTGCCAGTAGTATGAGCCCCCGGACTCGCGGAAACACCATATATTTT. Residues: CASSMSPRTRGNTIYF. The chain employs TRBV19 and TRBJ1-3, with D unclear. Germline CDR1 and CDR2: LNHDA and SQIVND (reference sequence). The CDR3 consists of 16 residues. The V end lost 3 bases, the J end lost 4 bases, and 16 bases lay between the germline ends.

This clone was picked up a small number of times. The chain combines TRBV29-1 with TRBJ2-3; TRBD1 agrees at 10 bases. The V gene end was trimmed by 8 bases and the J gene end by 2 bases; junction bases not matched to a gene: 7. CDR1 and CDR2 from the germline V gene are SQVTM and ANQGSEA. CDR3 size: 14 residues. CDR3 sequence reads: CSLRDRGLTDTQYF. The DNA of the CDR3 is TGCAGCCTACGGGACAGGGGACTCACAGATACGCAGTATTTT.

This chain uses TRBV7-8 with TRBJ2-2; D may be TRBD1 or TRBD2 (6 bases each). V lost 4 bases and J 8 bases, leaving 20 bases between the germline ends. CDR1 and CDR2 (germline): SGHVS, FQNEAQ. There are 16 residues in the CDR3. CDR3 DNA: TGTGCCAGCAGCTCGTCTCGGGGGCCACAGCAGGGGGAGCTGTTTTTT. Protein product: CASSSSRGPQQGELFF.

The J gene is TRBJ1-1, the V gene TRBV5-5; 8 bases fit TRBD1. The germline CDR1 and CDR2 sequences are SGHKS and YYEKEE (reference sequence). J gave up 3 bases and V 1 base, and 5 bases lay outside the gene matches. The CDR3 sequence is 15 residues long. The chain's CDR3 is CASSLKDREYTEAFF. The DNA of the CDR3 is TGTGCCAGCAGCTTGAAGGACAGGGAGTACACTGAAGCTTTCTTT.

Regarding this clone: This same CDR3 is encoded by further DNA sequences in the sample. CDR3 loop: CASSEGLSYEQYF. The CDR3 DNA follows: TGTGCCAGCAGTGAAGGACTCTCCTACGAGCAGTACTTC. This rearrangement joins TRBV6-1 to TRBJ2-7, with D unclear. The germline V gene encodes CDR1 MNHNS and CDR2 SASEGT. The CDR3 covers 13 residues. Trimming took 1 base from V and 0 from J, leaving 4 bases between them.

This clone was counted a few times. Compared with germline, one end of the junction differs, possibly owing to a read error. J is TRBJ1-6 and V is TRBV27, with D tentatively TRBD1 (6 bases). The CDR3 is 13 residues long. The germline V gene encodes CDR1 MNHEY and CDR2 SMNVEV (reference sequence). In DNA form, the CDR3 reads TGTGCCAGCAGAAACAGAAGACGGGACACCGTTGACTTT. This translates into CASRNRRRDTVDF.

The J gene is TRBJ2-6, the V gene TRBV19; TRBD1 matches at 7 bases. CDR3 length equals 15 residues. Trimming took 3 bases from V and 4 from J; bases not matched to a gene: 3. CDR1 and CDR2 (germline): LNHDA, SQIVND (reference sequence). The CDR3 here is CASSIDREGANVLTF. The CDR3 DNA reads as TGTGCCAGTAGTATCGACAGGGAAGGGGCCAACGTCCTGACTTTC.

The rearrangement joins TRBV4-1 to TRBJ1-5, with a possible D match to TRBD1 (5 bases). This CDR3 has 11 amino acids. V lost 8 bases, J lost 5 bases, and 7 bases lay in between. CDR1 is MGHRA, CDR2 YSYEKL, per germline. CDR3 sequence reads: CASPRDQPQHF. The CDR3 DNA sequence: TGCGCCAGCCCCAGGGATCAGCCCCAGCATTTT.

The chain has TRBV7-9 and TRBJ1-1; D gene uncertain. Germline V gene data show CDR1 as SEHNR and CDR2 as FQNEAQ (reference sequence). The CDR3 sequence is 13 residues long. Trimming pared 5 bases from V and 11 bases from J, leaving 18 bases between. CDR3 protein: CASSHPADLRAFF. CDR3 coding DNA: TGTGCCAGCAGCCACCCTGCGGATTTGCGGGCTTTCTTT.